This T cell receptor (beta chain) was retrieved from a study of blood T cell repertoires in COVID-19. Whole-study context: The origin of the acute and convalescent COVID-19 samples was the United States, Italy and Spain. T cells, B-cell-depleted T cells, or PBMCs supplied cDNA or gDNA.

In germline, CDR1 is ENHRY, CDR2 SYGVKD. The junction had 8 bases not matched to a gene; V was cut back by 1 base and J by 7 bases. The CDR3 sequence is 16 residues long. As processed by the authors: Reference gene primers were amplified, and this amplification served to estimate nucleated cell counts. TCRdb's copy holds only in-frame clones and misses some; the assay was immunoSEQ multiplex PCR. V, J and clone size were drawn from that table, and D and trimming were deduced from the DNA. The sample consists of about 200,000 clones, around 80% of them appearing once. The receptor's source is a human donor in a cohort sampled during active COVID-19. The sample consisted of peripheral blood. V gene TRBV10-3 combines with J gene TRBJ1-1, with TRBD1 identical over 11 bases. This CDR3 reads CAISEWRGQGDSEAFF. The DNA for the CDR3 is TGTGCCATCAGTGAGTGGCGGGGACAGGGGGATAGTGAAGCTTTCTTT.